This TCR beta chain emerged from a study of blood T cells in healthy people across ages. A second PCR of 7 to 11 cycles used a sample-barcoded 5' primer and a J-beta primer mix. In TCRdb, the 5' RACE reads were re-called with MiXCR into one record per CDR3 protein. This table has over a million distinct CDR3 sequences, around 27% appearing once. As regards this clonotype: A read error may account for a junction end that differs from germline.

The CDR3 has 15 amino acids. The sample also formed part of further work on T cells of mothers and their children.

The sequenced material came from blood. The V gene is TRBV12-3 or TRBV12-4, the J gene TRBJ2-5, with D perhaps TRBD2 (8 bases). This TCR was recovered from a girl aged 2 to 9 in good health. CDR3 bases: TGTGCCTGCAGTTTCCCAGGGGGACTAGAAGAGACCCAGTACTTC. This sequence encodes CACSFPGGLEETQYF.